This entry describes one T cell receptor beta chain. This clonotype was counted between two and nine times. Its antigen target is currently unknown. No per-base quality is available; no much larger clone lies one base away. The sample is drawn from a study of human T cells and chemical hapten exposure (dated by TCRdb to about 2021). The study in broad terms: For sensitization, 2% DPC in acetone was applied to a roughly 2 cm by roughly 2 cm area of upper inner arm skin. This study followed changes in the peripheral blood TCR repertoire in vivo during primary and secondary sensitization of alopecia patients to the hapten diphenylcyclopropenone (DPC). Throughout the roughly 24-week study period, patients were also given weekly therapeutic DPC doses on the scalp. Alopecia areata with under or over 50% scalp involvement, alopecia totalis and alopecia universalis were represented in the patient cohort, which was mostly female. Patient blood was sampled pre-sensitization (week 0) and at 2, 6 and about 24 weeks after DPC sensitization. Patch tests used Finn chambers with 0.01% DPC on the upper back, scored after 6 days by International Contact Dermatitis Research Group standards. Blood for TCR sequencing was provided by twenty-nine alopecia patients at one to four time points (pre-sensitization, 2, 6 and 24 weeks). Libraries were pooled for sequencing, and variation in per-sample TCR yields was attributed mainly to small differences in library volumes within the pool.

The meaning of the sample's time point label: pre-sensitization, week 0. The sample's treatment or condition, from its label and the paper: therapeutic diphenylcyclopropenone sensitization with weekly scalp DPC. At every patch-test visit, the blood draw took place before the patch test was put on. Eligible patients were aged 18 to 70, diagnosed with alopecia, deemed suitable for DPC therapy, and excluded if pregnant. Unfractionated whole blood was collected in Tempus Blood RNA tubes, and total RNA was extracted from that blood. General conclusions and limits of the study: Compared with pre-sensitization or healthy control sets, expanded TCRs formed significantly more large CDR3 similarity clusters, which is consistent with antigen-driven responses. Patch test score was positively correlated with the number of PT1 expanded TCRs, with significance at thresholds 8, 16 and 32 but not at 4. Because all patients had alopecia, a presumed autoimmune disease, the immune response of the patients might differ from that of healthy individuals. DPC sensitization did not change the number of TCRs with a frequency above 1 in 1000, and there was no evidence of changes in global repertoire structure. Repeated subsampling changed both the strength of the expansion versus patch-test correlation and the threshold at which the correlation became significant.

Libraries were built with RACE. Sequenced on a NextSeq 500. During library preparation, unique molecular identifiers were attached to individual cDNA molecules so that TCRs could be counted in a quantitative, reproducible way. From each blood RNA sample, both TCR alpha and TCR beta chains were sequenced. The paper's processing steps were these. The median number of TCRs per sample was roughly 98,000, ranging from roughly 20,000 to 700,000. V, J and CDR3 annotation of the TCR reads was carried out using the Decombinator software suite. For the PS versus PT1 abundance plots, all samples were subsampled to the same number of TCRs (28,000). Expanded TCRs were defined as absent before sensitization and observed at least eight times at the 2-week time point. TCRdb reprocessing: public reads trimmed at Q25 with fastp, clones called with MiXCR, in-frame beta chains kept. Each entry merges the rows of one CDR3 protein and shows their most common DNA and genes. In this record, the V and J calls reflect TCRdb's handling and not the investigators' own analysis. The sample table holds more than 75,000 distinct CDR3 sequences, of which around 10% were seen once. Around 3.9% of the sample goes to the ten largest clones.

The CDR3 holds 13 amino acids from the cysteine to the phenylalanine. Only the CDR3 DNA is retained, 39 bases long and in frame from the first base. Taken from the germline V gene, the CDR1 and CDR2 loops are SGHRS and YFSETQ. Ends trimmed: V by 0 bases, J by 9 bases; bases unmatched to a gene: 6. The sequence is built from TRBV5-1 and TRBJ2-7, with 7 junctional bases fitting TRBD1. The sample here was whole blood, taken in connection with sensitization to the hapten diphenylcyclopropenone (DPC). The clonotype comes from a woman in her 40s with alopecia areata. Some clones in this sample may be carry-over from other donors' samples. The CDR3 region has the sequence CASSLAMTGPQYF. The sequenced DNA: TGCGCCAGCAGCTTGGCTATGACAGGGCCGCAGTACTTC.